Shown below are 10 T cell receptor beta chains from a single sample sequenced in a study of cytomegalovirus exposure and HLA in healthy donors. PCR was performed using 60 Vbeta and 13 Jbeta primers. This table comes from immunoSEQ multiplex PCR, and its TCRdb copy is limited to in-frame clones, with some not included. The sample yields 200,000 to 300,000 clones, approximately 84% seen once. The sequenced material came from PBMCs. The receptors here all came from a woman in her forties in good health and CMV-seropositive.

This chain joins TRBV7-2 and TRBJ2-7, with 12 bases identical to TRBD2. From germline, CDR1 is SGHTA and CDR2 FQGNSA. CDR3 size: 15 residues. Germline trimming cut 3 bases from V and 4 bases from J; bases unmatched to any gene: 4. The CDR3 region has the DNA TGTGCCAGCAGCTTCCTAGCGGGAGGGGGGTACGAGCAGTACTTC. Translating gives CASSFLAGGGYEQYF.

The rearrangement uses TRBV13 and TRBJ1-2, with TRBD1 as a possible D gene (5 bases). Germline V lookup: CDR1 PRHDT, CDR2 FYEKMQ (reference sequence). This CDR3 has 16 residues. V lost 5 bases and J lost 6, with 22 bases in between. Here the CDR3 reads CASSVGEEVDPHGYTF. CDR3 nucleotides: TGTGCCAGCAGCGTGGGGGAGGAGGTGGACCCTCATGGCTACACCTTC.

The sample holds one count of this clone. The chain couples TRBV5-4 to TRBJ2-3; 8 nucleotides align to TRBD1. The CDR3 consists of 14 residues. Trimming at V came to 4 bases and at J to 2 bases, leaving 3 bases not matched to a gene. Germline V gene data show CDR1 as SGHNT and CDR2 as YYREEE (reference sequence). The CDR3 here is CASSPQGDTDTQYF. CDR3 in DNA: TGTGCCAGCAGCCCACAGGGGGACACAGATACGCAGTATTTT.

The chain carries TRBV19 and TRBJ2-7; 7 bases align to TRBD1. The CDR3 totals 14 residues. Germline CDR1 and CDR2: LNHDA and SQIVND (reference sequence). With 5 bases clipped from V and 4 bases from J, the junction kept 8 bases outside the gene matches. Written as DNA, the CDR3 is TGTGCCAGTAGTTCCGGTGGGACAGAATACGAGCAGTACTTC. This encodes CASSSGGTEYEQYF.

V gene TRBV6-6 combines with J gene TRBJ1-3, with 7 bases aligning to TRBD1. The CDR3 totals 15 residues. CDR1 and CDR2 from the germline V gene are MNHNY and SVGAGI (reference sequence). V shed 5 bases and J 2 bases; nucleotides not matched to a gene: 6. CDR3 residues: CASSNLQGPGNTIYF. The CDR3 nucleotides read TGTGCCAGCAGTAACCTACAGGGGCCTGGAAACACCATATATTTT.

This clone occurred a few times. The chain employs TRBV2 and TRBJ2-1; 7 bases agree with TRBD2. Germline V gives CDR1 SNHLY, CDR2 FYNNEI. Germline trimming cut 1 base from V and 6 bases from J; bases unmatched to any gene: 6. This CDR3 region has 15 residues. This CDR3 reads CASSEGTRKGNEQFF. The DNA for the CDR3 is TGTGCCAGCAGTGAAGGGACTAGAAAAGGCAATGAGCAGTTCTTC.

The rearrangement links TRBV28 to TRBJ1-5, with 8 positions matching TRBD1. V shed 3 bases, J shed 0 bases, and the junction held 4 bases outside the gene matches. The length of the CDR3 is 16 residues. Germline V CDR1 and CDR2: MDHEN, SYDVKM. CDR3 nucleotides: TGTGCCAGCAGTTTTTACAGGGGGTATAGCAATCAGCCCCAGCATTTT. This sequence encodes CASSFYRGYSNQPQHF.

This chain joins TRBV18 and TRBJ2-2, with 7 bases matching TRBD2. The CDR3 is 14 amino acids. Trimming at V came to 6 bases and at J to 8 bases, leaving 9 bases not matched to a gene. Looked up from germline, CDR1 is KGHSH and CDR2 is LQKENI. The CDR3 sequence: CASSPTSSSGELFF. Written as DNA, the CDR3 is TGTGCCAGCTCGCCGACTAGCAGCTCGGGGGAGCTGTTTTTT.

This chain links TRBV11-2 with TRBJ2-3, with 12 positions matching TRBD2. This CDR3 has 15 residues. The V segment lost 6 bases and the J segment 4 bases; nucleotides outside the gene matches: 5. Per germline, CDR1 SGHAT and CDR2 FQNNGV. CDR3 sequence: CASSPGLAGSDTQYF. Here the CDR3 DNA reads TGTGCCAGCAGTCCGGGACTAGCGGGTTCAGATACGCAGTATTTT.

This chain links TRBV30 with TRBJ1-2; 10 nucleotides line up with TRBD1. The CDR3 length is 17 residues. After removal of 3 bases from V and 7 bases from J, the junction contained 17 bases not matched to a gene. The germline V gene encodes CDR1 GTSNPN and CDR2 SVGIG (reference sequence). CDR3 residues: CAWRTPPDRGTGVGYTF. For the CDR3, the DNA is TGTGCCTGGAGAACTCCACCGGACCGCGGGACAGGGGTTGGCTACACCTTC.